This TCR beta chain originates from a study of T cell responses to AZD1222 COVID-19 vaccine. Study observations and caveats: Two AZD1222 doses significantly raised spike-specific TCR breadth and depth over controls. The sample set comprised mostly white British donors with more females, and clonal diversity was possibly underestimated.

On this clone: The antigen remains unidentified.

The germline V gene encodes CDR1 WSHSY and CDR2 SAAADI. There are 12 residues in the CDR3. Clones were read by immunoSEQ multiplex PCR, and TCRdb kept only the in-frame ones, dropping some. The table records about 190,000 clones, roughly 93% of them present only once. This TCR came from an adult in good health. Source: peripheral blood, taken on day 0 of AZD1222 vaccination. The chain joins TRBV10-2 to TRBJ2-3; 9 bases are a match to TRBD2. CDR3 loop: CGAGGKPDTQYF. DNA for the CDR3: TGCGGCGCGGGAGGGAAACCAGATACGCAGTATTTT.